The 17 T cell receptor beta chains given below trace back to one sample, sequenced in a study of preoperative IRX-2 immunotherapy in early breast cancer. Described treatment: preoperative locoregional IRX-2 cytokine immunotherapy. Some clones are missing from TCRdb's copy, which holds only in-frame ones; the method was immunoSEQ multiplex PCR. The sample records tens of thousands of clones, 82% being singletons. This sample was obtained from a patient treated with IRX-2 immunotherapy. These receptors were collected from a human donor with breast cancer.

The chain is built from TRBV6-8 and TRBJ1-4; 7 positions agree with TRBD1. The germline CDR1 and CDR2 sequences are MNHGY and SAAAGT. This CDR3 is 13 amino acids long. J was trimmed by 16 bases and V by 5 bases; bases with no gene match: 13. CDR3 region: CASSDEGLTGKFF. The CDR3 DNA follows: TGTGCCAGCAGTGACGAGGGCTTGACAGGGAAGTTTTTT.

The gene calls are TRBV11-3 and TRBJ1-4; no definite D call. CDR1 is SGHNT, CDR2 YENEEA, per germline. Trimming removed 6 bases at V and 8 bases at J, with 22 bases between. This CDR3 region has 16 residues. In DNA, the CDR3 is TGTGCCAGCAGTCCGGAGCACAGTAAGGTCAGGGAAAAACTGTTTTTT. Residues: CASSPEHSKVREKLFF.

The chain has TRBV6-8 and TRBJ1-1; TRBD1 is a possible D gene (5 bases). This CDR3 is 12 amino acids long. CDR1 is MNHGY, CDR2 SAAAGT, per germline. The V gene lost 7 bases and the J gene lost 5 bases, with 11 bases spanning the gap. The CDR3 region is CASMWGNTEAFF. DNA of the CDR3: TGTGCCAGCATGTGGGGGAATACTGAAGCTTTCTTT.

This sequence joins TRBV11-3 and TRBJ2-7, with D hard to call. The CDR3 runs 14 residues. The V end lost 5 bases, the J end lost 0 bases, and 11 bases lay between the germline ends. The germline V gene encodes CDR1 SGHNT and CDR2 YENEEA. DNA of the CDR3: TGTGCCAGCAGCCCCCGGGTCCTCTCCTACGAGCAGTACTTC. Encoded protein: CASSPRVLSYEQYF. Full variable domain (remainder filled in from reference TRBV11-3 and TRBJ2-7): EAGVVQSPRYKIIEKKQPVAFWCNPISGHNTLYWYLQNLGQGPELLIRYENEEAVDDSQLPKDRFSAERLKGVDSTLKIQPAELGDSAVYLCASSPRVLSYEQYFGPGTRLTVT.

The table lists this clone with a few counts. V and J are TRBV28 and TRBJ1-6, with TRBD1 matching 7 bases. V lost 8 bases, J lost 4 bases, and 5 bases stayed unmatched. CDR3 length: 14 amino acids. Germline loops: CDR1 MDHEN, CDR2 SYDVKM. The CDR3 spells CASGKQGYNSPLHF. The CDR3 bases are TGTGCCAGCGGCAAACAGGGGTATAATTCACCCCTCCACTTT.

This chain links TRBV14 with TRBJ2-3, with TRBD2 identical over 13 bases. The CDR3 runs to 16 residues. CDR1 and CDR2 from the germline V gene are SGHDN and FVKESK. J was trimmed by 1 base and V by 4 bases; bases with no gene match: 2. CDR3 bases: TGTGCCAGCAGCCTAGGACTAGCGGGGGGCACAGATACGCAGTATTTT. Translated, it gives CASSLGLAGGTDTQYF.

This clone appeared a few times. This rearrangement joins TRBV30 to TRBJ1-6; unclear D gene. Per germline, CDR1 GTSNPN and CDR2 SVGIG (reference sequence). CDR3 length: 15 residues. The ends were cut back, 1 base at V and 9 bases at J, with 16 bases in the middle. For the CDR3, the DNA is TGTGCCTGGAGTGCAGGAATCCCGATGCGTTCACCCCTCCACTTT. Encoded protein: CAWSAGIPMRSPLHF.

This chain connects TRBV6-8 to TRBJ2-1; no clear D gene. Germline V gene lookup returns CDR1 MNHGY and CDR2 SAAAGT. This CDR3 contains 13 residues. The V end was cut by 5 bases, the J end by 0 bases, with 5 bases between. In nucleotides, the CDR3 is TGTGCCAGCAGTCGAACCTCCTACAATGAGCAGTTCTTC. It specifies CASSRTSYNEQFF.

V gene TRBV11-3 combines with J gene TRBJ2-7, with 13 bases matching TRBD2. In germline, CDR1 is SGHNT, CDR2 YENEEA. Trimming removed 5 bases from V and 7 bases from J; junction bases left unmatched: 8. This CDR3 has 15 amino acids. The CDR3 is CASSVTSGGPSEQYF. The DNA for the CDR3 is TGTGCCAGCAGCGTGACTAGCGGGGGGCCCTCGGAGCAGTACTTC.

The chain has TRBV30 and TRBJ1-5; TRBD1 aligns across 7 bases. The CDR3 consists of 14 residues. Germline V gene lookup returns CDR1 GTSNPN and CDR2 SVGIG (reference sequence). CDR3 sequence: CAVQGPNSNQPQHF. CDR3 coding DNA: TGTGCTGTACAGGGGCCGAATAGCAATCAGCCCCAGCATTTT.

V usage is TRBV7-6 and J usage is TRBJ1-5, with 8 bases lining up with TRBD1. With 5 bases clipped from V and 1 base from J, the junction kept 4 bases outside the gene matches. Germline V gene lookup returns CDR1 SGHVS and CDR2 FNYEAQ. The CDR3 has 15 residues. The CDR3: CASSLGQESNQPQHF. In DNA, the CDR3 is TGTGCCAGCAGCCTGGGACAGGAGAGCAATCAGCCCCAGCATTTT.

The gene calls are TRBV18 and TRBJ1-5; perhaps TRBD1 as D (5 bases). CDR1 and CDR2 (germline): KGHSH, LQKENI. The CDR3 runs 16 residues. Trimming took 3 bases from V and 8 from J, leaving 20 bases between them. CDR3 region: CASSPYGDPGLEPQHF. DNA of the CDR3: TGTGCCAGCTCACCTTACGGGGACCCGGGGCTGGAGCCCCAGCATTTT.

The chain employs TRBV1 and TRBJ2-3; the D call in the table, TRBD2, was not verified against the DNA. TRBV1 is an annotated pseudogene. The CDR3 contains 15 residues. This CDR3 is CASSQPERLTDTQYF. The CDR3 DNA reads as TGCGCCAGCAGCCAGCCTGAGAGATTAACAGATACGCAGTATTTT.

The CDR3 sequence is CSGKDSENTEAFF. CDR3 DNA: TGCAGCGGGAAGGACAGCGAGAACACTGAAGCTTTCTTT. The V call is TRBV29-1, the J call TRBJ1-1, with D possibly being TRBD1 (6 bases). Germline CDR1 is SQVTM and CDR2 is ANQGSEA. CDR3 length equals 13 residues. V was shortened by 7 bases and J by 1 base, with 13 bases between the two germline ends. The whole variable domain, remainder taken from reference TRBV29-1 and TRBJ1-1, is SAVISQKPSRDICQRGTSLTIQCQVDSQVTMMFWYRQQPGQSLTLIATANQGSEATYESGFVIDKFPISRPNLTFSTLTVSNMSPEDSSIYLCSGKDSENTEAFFGQGTRLTVV.

This sequence joins TRBV23-1 and TRBJ1-5, with TRBD1 identical over 8 bases. TRBV23-1 is sorted into the ORF group, with uncertain function. The junction had 10 bases not matched to a gene; V was cut back by 0 bases and J by 6 bases. CDR3 size: 17 residues. The CDR3 sequence: CASSQSMTAGGCQPQHF. CDR3 DNA sequence: TGCGCCAGCAGTCAATCCATGACGGCAGGGGGCTGTCAGCCCCAGCATTTT.

This clone turned up a few times. The chain uses TRBV15 and TRBJ2-2; no definite D call. Germline CDR1 reads LNHNV; CDR2 reads YYDKDF (reference sequence). Between the trimmed V and J ends, which lost 4 bases and 3 bases, there was a span of 12 bases. This CDR3 has 15 amino acids. The CDR3 bases are TGTGCCACCAGCACTGAGCGTTGGGACACCGGGGAGCTGTTTTTT. Residues: CATSTERWDTGELFF. Supplemented by reference TRBV15 and TRBJ2-2, the full variable domain reads DAMVIQNPRYQVTQFGKPVTLSCSQTLNHNVMYWYQQKSSQAPKLLFHYYDKDFNNEADTPDNFQSRRPNTSFCFLDIRSPGLGDTAMYLCATSTERWDTGELFFGEGSRLTVL.

This clone has a handful of counts. V is TRBV19 and J is TRBJ1-1, with a weak D call TRBD1 (5 bases). The germline gives CDR1 LNHDA, CDR2 SQIVND (reference sequence). The CDR3 runs to 14 residues. The germline V and J ends were trimmed by 3 bases and 4 bases, with 12 bases remaining between them. Here the CDR3 DNA reads TGTGCCAGTAGTATCAGGGCGATGAGCACTGAAGCTTTCTTT. Amino acids: CASSIRAMSTEAFF.